Below, one T cell receptor (beta chain) is given with its context. Its antigen is unknown. No base-level quality is on record; no much larger clone is a single base apart. TCRbeta CDR3 regions were amplified from genomic DNA using the immunoSEQ Assay, a bias-controlled multiplex PCR. As for the authors' bioinformatics: Nucleated cell counts per sample were estimated from amplification of reference gene primers within the assay. Sequence reads were collapsed and filtered to measure the absolute abundance of every unique TCRbeta CDR3 rearrangement. For each sample, productive Simpson clonality was calculated as the square root of Simpson's diversity index across productive rearrangements. TCRdb retrieved this table from immuneACCESS and kept in-frame rearrangements only. Not all clones are present; in checked studies, unresolved V genes account for under half, and no reason is known for the remainder. The V and J calls and clone size come from that table; D and trimming were worked out from the DNA. The table for this sample lists over 200,000 clones; around 84% of them were counted only once. Of the sample, around 18% is held by the ten largest clones.

The sample is drawn from a study of blood T cell repertoires in COVID-19 (dated by TCRdb to 2018 to 2021). Some background on the complete study: The collaborator samples originated in the United States, Italy and Spain and spanned the acute and convalescent phases of COVID-19. The material from the prospective study consisted of cDNA or gDNA derived from T cells, B-cell-depleted T cells, or PBMCs. The dataset comprised deeply sampled blood TCRbeta repertoires from subjects exposed to, actively infected with, or recovered from COVID-19. The repertoires were released in a freely available public database intended as a resource for research on the immune response to SARS-CoV-2. The samples were drawn from two sources: the first 160 participants of the ongoing ImmuneRACE study, and 1,000 to 1,500 subjects contributed by 6 global collaborators. A de-identified subject ID, COVID-19 status, age in years and sex were almost always included in the sample metadata. Where available, HLA class I and class II types were taken from metadata supplied by the sample provider and were not determined by assay-based typing. What the authors observed across the whole study: The quantity of clinical and demographic metadata differed by source and by participant and was supplied without curation.

The collaborating institutions used their own protocols to collect whole blood in K2EDTA tubes. For TCRbeta analysis, collaborator samples were shipped as frozen whole blood, as isolated PBMCs, or as DNA extracted from either sample type. This TCR was sampled from a woman of 80 years or more with active or convalescent COVID-19. Sequencing was performed on peripheral blood.

The CDR3 reads as follows: CASSLIGAGDAYNEQFF. The bases read TGTGCCAGCAGCTTAATTGGGGCGGGGGACGCCTACAATGAGCAGTTCTTC. Recombination joined TRBV7-3 with TRBJ2-1, and TRBD2 matches 7 of the central bases. The CDR3 starts with the cysteine, ends with the phenylalanine, and has 17 residues. Here the CDR3 DNA is all that survives: 51 bases in frame from base 1. Trimming removed 1 base from V and 2 bases from J; the gene matches leave 8 bases unexplained. CDR1 and CDR2 are drawn from the germline V gene: SGHTA, FQGTGA. The entire variable domain, with the stretches around the CDR3 drawn from the reference TRBV7-3 and TRBJ2-1 proteins, is GAGVSQTPSNKVTEKGKYVELRCDPISGHTALYWYRQSLGQGPEFLIYFQGTGAADDSGLPNDRFFAVRPEGSVSTLKIQRTERGDSAVYLCASSLIGAGDAYNEQFFGPGTRLTVL.